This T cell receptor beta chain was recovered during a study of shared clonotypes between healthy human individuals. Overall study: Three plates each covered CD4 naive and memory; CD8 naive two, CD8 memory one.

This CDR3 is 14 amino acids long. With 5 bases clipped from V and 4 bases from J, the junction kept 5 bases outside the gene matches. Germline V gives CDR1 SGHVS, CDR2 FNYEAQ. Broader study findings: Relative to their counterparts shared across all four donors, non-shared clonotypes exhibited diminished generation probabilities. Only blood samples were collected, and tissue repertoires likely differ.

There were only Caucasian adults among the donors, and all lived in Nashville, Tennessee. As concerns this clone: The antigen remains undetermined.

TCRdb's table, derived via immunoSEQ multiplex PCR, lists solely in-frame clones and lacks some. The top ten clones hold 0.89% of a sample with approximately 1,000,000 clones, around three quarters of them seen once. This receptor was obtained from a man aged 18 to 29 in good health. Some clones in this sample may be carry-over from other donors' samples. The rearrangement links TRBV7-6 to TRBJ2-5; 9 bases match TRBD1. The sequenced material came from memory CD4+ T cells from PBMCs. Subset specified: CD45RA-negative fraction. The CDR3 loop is CASSPGQGTETQYF. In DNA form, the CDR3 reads TGTGCCAGCAGCCCCGGACAGGGGACAGAGACCCAGTACTTC.